This entry features one T cell receptor beta chain sequence. What it binds is not known. The sample originates from a study of cytomegalovirus exposure and HLA in healthy donors. PCR employed 60 Vbeta and 13 Jbeta primers. Sequencing used immunoSEQ multiplex PCR; TCRdb keeps in-frame clones, though not all of them. The repertoire holds 150,000 to 200,000 clones, with 65% to 80% as singletons. Study-wide points: A later analysis found that most CMV-associated TCR beta chains appeared HLA-restricted. What TCR beta sequences reportedly achieved was accurate prediction of HLA-A and HLA-B alleles in most subjects. Among donors in an Asian-associated ancestry cluster, a later analysis reportedly found fewer N-insertions than the roughly 610-donor mean.

Trimming left V 0 bases short and J 8 bases short, with 13 bases between. The CDR3 spans 14 residues. Germline assignment: CDR1 SGHVS and CDR2 FNYEAQ. The sequence was collected from a woman aged 45 to 65 in good health and CMV-seropositive. The chain links TRBV7-6 to TRBJ1-2; no reliable D call. The sample comprised PBMCs. The CDR3 spells CASSLAPQGGGYTF. Here the CDR3 DNA reads TGTGCCAGCAGCTTAGCACCCCAAGGCGGGGGCTACACCTTC.